This T cell receptor beta chain was obtained from a study of human T cells and chemical hapten exposure. Per the study methods: Sampled TCR counts reached a median of around 100,000 per sample, with values ranging from about 23,224 to 700,000. TCRdb re-called the RACE reads with MiXCR, one entry per CDR3 protein. The V and J calls reflect TCRdb's pipeline rather than the authors' work. The table has some 87,000 distinct CDR3 sequences, around a tenth seen once. General study points: Positively correlated with patch test score were the counts of PT1 expanded TCRs. Expanded TCRs made up significantly more big CDR3 similarity clusters than controls did.

Trimming removed 1 base from V and 6 bases from J, with 16 bases in between. The CDR3 is made up of 16 amino acids. Germline CDR1 and CDR2: SGHDN and FVKESK. Time point indicated: patch test 1, 2 weeks after DPC sensitization. The treatment here: therapeutic diphenylcyclopropenone sensitization with weekly scalp DPC. A word on this clonotype: Its antigen is not known.

The origin of this receptor is a woman in her forties or fifties with alopecia areata. Some clones in this sample may be carry-over from other donors' samples. Sample: whole blood, taken in connection with sensitization to the hapten diphenylcyclopropenone (DPC). This chain links TRBV14 with TRBJ2-1; D is possibly TRBD2 (5 bases). The CDR3 is CASSQAPQRRSNEQFF. DNA of the CDR3: TGTGCCAGCAGCCAAGCTCCCCAGCGGAGAAGCAATGAGCAGTTCTTC.